One and the same sample provided the 27 T cell receptor beta chains below, sequenced in a study of blood T cell repertoires in COVID-19. The protocol was immunoSEQ multiplex PCR, while the TCRdb copy is restricted to in-frame clones and leaves out a portion. The sample has approximately 200,000 clones; around 85% are singletons. Source material: peripheral blood. The receptors here all came from a man younger than 40 with acute or convalescent COVID-19.

The CDR3 region has the DNA TGCGCCAGCGCCTTCGACAGGGGGCCGGTTGAAGCTTTCTTT. Protein: CASAFDRGPVEAFF. The chain employs TRBV10-1 and TRBJ1-1, with 10 bases fitting TRBD1. Looked up from germline, CDR1 is WNHNN and CDR2 is SYGVQD (reference sequence). Trimming cost V 8 bases and J 7 bases; bases outside gene matches: 10. The CDR3 totals 14 residues.

V usage is TRBV24-1 and J usage is TRBJ2-1, with TRBD2 as a possible D gene (6 bases). V lost 4 bases to trimming and J lost 0 bases, with 6 bases between them. This CDR3 spans 14 amino acids. Per the germline V gene, CDR1 is KGHDR and CDR2 is SFDVKD. CDR3 sequence reads: CATSEGGSYNEQFF. Written as DNA, the CDR3 is TGTGCCACCAGTGAGGGGGGCTCCTACAATGAGCAGTTCTTC.

The rearrangement links TRBV27 to TRBJ2-2; 7 bases match TRBD2. V shed 7 bases, J shed 4 bases, and the junction held 18 bases outside the gene matches. CDR1 and CDR2 (germline): MNHEY, SMNVEV (reference sequence). The CDR3 covers 18 residues. The CDR3 is CASTTGTKPPMGTGELFF. In DNA form, the CDR3 reads TGTGCCAGCACTACCGGGACTAAACCCCCAATGGGCACCGGGGAGCTGTTTTTT.

This chain connects TRBV28 to TRBJ1-1; D is ambiguous. Germline CDR1 reads MDHEN; CDR2 reads SYDVKM. The CDR3 has 13 amino acids. With 2 bases removed from V and 9 bases from J, the gap between germline ends came to 13 bases. Here the CDR3 DNA reads TGTGCCAGCAGTTTAGATTCTTATGGGCAAGCTTTCTTT. It codes for CASSLDSYGQAFF.

This rearrangement joins TRBV4-1 to TRBJ1-1; possibly TRBD1 for D (5 bases). This CDR3 spans 15 amino acids. From germline, CDR1 is MGHRA and CDR2 YSYEKL. V dropped 2 bases and J dropped 1 base, with 11 bases sitting between them. The DNA of the CDR3 is TGCGCCAGCAGCCAAAGGGAAAGGGGGAACACTGAAGCTTTCTTT. Protein sequence: CASSQRERGNTEAFF.

This clone was seen once. V and J are TRBV18 and TRBJ2-7, with TRBD2 matching 12 bases. Unmatched junction bases numbered 6, after V lost 3 bases and J lost 3 bases. CDR3 length: 16 amino acids. Per the germline V gene, CDR1 is KGHSH and CDR2 is LQKENI. CDR3 DNA sequence: TGTGCCAGCTCACCGCGAAGACTAGCGGGAGTCTACGAGCAGTACTTC. Encoded protein: CASSPRRLAGVYEQYF.

J is TRBJ2-1 and V is TRBV28; 10 bases fit TRBD2. The CDR3 covers 15 residues. Germline CDR1 reads MDHEN; CDR2 reads SYDVKM. With V trimmed by 3 bases and J by 10 bases, 9 bases remained unmatched. The CDR3 is CASSFSSGRAGEQFF. CDR3 coding DNA: TGTGCCAGCAGTTTCTCGAGCGGGAGGGCCGGGGAGCAGTTCTTC. The variable domain in full, with the rest retrieved from reference TRBV28 and TRBJ2-1, is DVKVTQSSRYLVKRTGEKVFLECVQDMDHENMFWYRQDPGLGLRLIYFSYDVKMKEKGDIPEGYSVSREKKERFSLILESASTNQTSMYLCASSFSSGRAGEQFFGPGTRLTVL.

The chain joins TRBV2 to TRBJ2-5, with D possibly TRBD1 on 6 matching bases. Trimming took off 9 bases at V and 2 bases at J, with 7 bases between the two ends. CDR3 length: 11 residues. Germline V gene data show CDR1 as SNHLY and CDR2 as FYNNEI. This CDR3 reads CARQGQETQYF. CDR3 sequence (DNA): TGTGCCAGACAGGGTCAAGAGACCCAGTACTTC.

The rearrangement links TRBV6-1 to TRBJ1-2; TRBD1 might be the D (5 bases). V was cut by 0 bases and J by 4 bases, with 15 bases left in between. Looked up from germline, CDR1 is MNHNS and CDR2 is SASEGT. The CDR3 covers 16 residues. CDR3 sequence reads: CASSEAGQGFGYGYTF. In DNA form, the CDR3 reads TGTGCCAGCAGTGAAGCGGGGCAGGGCTTCGGCTATGGCTACACCTTC.

The chain couples TRBV5-6 to TRBJ2-1; D perhaps matches TRBD2 (6 bases). The germline gives CDR1 SGHDT, CDR2 YYEEEE. The CDR3 extends over 16 amino acids. V lost 1 base and J 10 bases, leaving 21 bases between the germline ends. The CDR3 loop is CASSLPREASTGEQFF. CDR3 coding DNA: TGTGCCAGCAGCTTGCCCAGGGAGGCCTCGACTGGAGAGCAGTTCTTC.

The chain joins TRBV11-2 to TRBJ1-2; possible D gene TRBD1, 5 bases. V was cut by 6 bases and J by 2 bases, with 16 bases left in between. The CDR3 is 15 residues long. Germline lookup yields CDR1 SGHAT and CDR2 FQNNGV. CDR3 in amino acids: CASSNNRQINYGYTF. CDR3 nucleotides: TGTGCCAGCAGTAATAACAGGCAGATCAACTATGGCTACACCTTC. The full variable domain, rest sourced from reference TRBV11-2 and TRBJ1-2, is EAGVAQSPRYKIIEKRQSVAFWCNPISGHATLYWYQQILGQGPKLLIQFQNNGVVDDSQLPKDRFSAERLKGVDSTLKIQPAKLEDSAVYLCASSNNRQINYGYTFGSGTRLTVV.

The CDR3 here is CASSLSVGASYEQYF. The DNA of the CDR3 is TGTGCCAGCAGCTTGTCGGTGGGGGCCTCCTACGAGCAGTACTTC. The chain is built from TRBV5-5 and TRBJ2-7, with D perhaps TRBD1 (6 bases). Trimming shortened V by 1 base and J by 0 bases, and 11 bases separated the two germline ends. The germline CDR1 and CDR2 sequences are SGHKS and YYEKEE (reference sequence). The CDR3 is 15 residues long.

This chain connects TRBV7-9 to TRBJ2-7; D may be TRBD2 (5 bases). Between the trimmed V and J ends, which lost 4 bases and 0 bases, there was a span of 13 bases. The V gene's germline CDR1 is SEHNR and CDR2 FQNEAQ (reference sequence). The CDR3 loop spans 15 amino acids. CDR3 nucleotide sequence: TGTGCCAGCAGCTCCGGGCGGACTGTCTCCTACGAGCAGTACTTC. It codes for CASSSGRTVSYEQYF.

J is TRBJ1-1 and V is TRBV5-1, with D possibly TRBD1 on 6 matching bases. The germline V gene has CDR1 SGHRS and CDR2 YFSETQ. Trimming shortened V by 6 bases and J by 0 bases, and 9 bases separated the two germline ends. The CDR3 sequence is 13 residues long. In nucleotides, the CDR3 is TGCGCCAGCAAGAGGGGGATGAACACTGAAGCTTTCTTT. Translated: CASKRGMNTEAFF.

The chain combines TRBV7-3 with TRBJ2-1, with D perhaps matching TRBD1 (5 bases). Germline values: CDR1 SGHTA, CDR2 FQGTGA. This CDR3 spans 15 amino acids. Trimming stripped 1 base from V and 6 bases from J, with 13 bases between. CDR3 residues: CASSLRGQGSNEQFF. The DNA of the CDR3 is TGTGCCAGCAGCTTAAGGGGTCAGGGCAGCAATGAGCAGTTCTTC.

This chain links TRBV10-3 with TRBJ1-2; 9 bases map to TRBD1. Per germline, CDR1 ENHRY and CDR2 SYGVKD. CDR3 length: 12 amino acids. With V trimmed by 11 bases and J by 4 bases, 5 bases remained unmatched. This chain's CDR3 is CASRDRVYGYTF. CDR3 coding DNA: TGTGCCTCGAGGGACAGGGTCTATGGCTACACCTTC.

This clone has a single count. CDR3 residues: CASSLGRNTEAFF. CDR3 in DNA: TGTGCCAGCAGCTTAGGCAGAAACACTGAAGCTTTCTTT. The chain joins TRBV11-2 to TRBJ1-1; D is ambiguous. The CDR3 consists of 13 residues. In germline, CDR1 is SGHAT, CDR2 FQNNGV. Trimming shortened V by 1 base and J by 2 bases, and 5 bases separated the two germline ends.

This chain connects TRBV19 to TRBJ2-2; TRBD1 aligns across 8 bases. In germline, CDR1 is LNHDA, CDR2 SQIVND (reference sequence). V lost 7 bases to trimming and J lost 3 bases; unmatched junction nucleotides: 4. The CDR3 has 14 amino acids. The CDR3 here is CASTSDRDTGELFF. The CDR3 bases are TGTGCCAGTACCTCGGACAGGGACACCGGGGAGCTGTTTTTT.

The chain employs TRBV19 and TRBJ2-3, with a tentative D call TRBD2 (6 bases). The CDR3 contains 15 residues. With 5 bases removed from V and 0 bases from J, the gap between germline ends came to 12 bases. Germline loops: CDR1 LNHDA, CDR2 SQIVND (reference sequence). The CDR3 reads CASSRGTTSTDTQYF. The DNA of the CDR3 is TGTGCCAGTAGTCGCGGGACCACTAGCACAGATACGCAGTATTTT.

The chain links TRBV13 to TRBJ2-2; 16 positions agree with TRBD2. CDR3 size: 19 residues. Germline V gene lookup returns CDR1 PRHDT and CDR2 FYEKMQ (reference sequence). The trim removed 6 bases at V and 1 base at J, leaving 8 bases unmatched. The DNA of the CDR3 is TGTGCCAGCAGGCCGGGACTAGCGGGAGGGCCGGTGAACACCGGGGAGCTGTTTTTT. Its translation is CASRPGLAGGPVNTGELFF.

The V and J genes are TRBV19 and TRBJ2-5; a possible D gene is TRBD2 (6 bases). From germline, CDR1 is LNHDA and CDR2 SQIVND (reference sequence). This CDR3 is 14 amino acids long. The V gene lost 7 bases and the J gene lost 3 bases, with 15 bases spanning the gap. CDR3 protein: CASKVGEREETQYF. The CDR3 nucleotides are TGTGCCAGTAAGGTGGGGGAGCGGGAAGAGACCCAGTACTTC.

The CDR3 region is CASRAALGQGASGANVLTF. The CDR3, as DNA: TGTGCCAGCAGAGCTGCTTTGGGACAGGGGGCTTCTGGGGCCAACGTCCTGACTTTC. The chain is built from TRBV2 and TRBJ2-6; the match to TRBD1 covers 12 bases. Per germline, CDR1 SNHLY and CDR2 FYNNEI. The J segment lost 1 base and the V segment lost 6 bases, leaving 10 bases of the junction unmatched. This CDR3 is built from 19 residues.

Concerning this clone itself: The same CDR3 also results from other DNA sequences found in this sample. The J gene is TRBJ1-1, the V gene TRBV28; tentatively, D is TRBD1 (5 bases). Germline CDR1 reads MDHEN; CDR2 reads SYDVKM. This CDR3 spans 11 amino acids. Trimming took off 2 bases at V and 10 bases at J, with 8 bases between the two ends. The CDR3 loop reads CASSLGRGAFF. The CDR3 DNA sequence: TGTGCCAGCAGTTTAGGGAGGGGAGCTTTCTTT.

The chain combines TRBV7-9 with TRBJ2-7, with 8 bases matching TRBD2. Germline V gene lookup returns CDR1 SEHNR and CDR2 FQNEAQ (reference sequence). CDR3 length: 17 amino acids. V shed 0 bases, J shed 3 bases, and the junction held 10 bases outside the gene matches. The CDR3 spells CASSLAPGLGSDYEQYF. CDR3 sequence (DNA): TGTGCCAGCAGCTTAGCGCCGGGACTAGGGTCGGACTACGAGCAGTACTTC. Drawing the rest from reference TRBV7-9 and TRBJ2-7, the complete variable domain is DTGVSQNPRHKITKRGQNVTFRCDPISEHNRLYWYRQTLGQGPEFLTYFQNEAQLEKSRLLSDRFSAERPKGSFSTLEIQRTEQGDSAMYLCASSLAPGLGSDYEQYFGPGTRLTVT.

The gene calls are TRBV3-1 (or the pseudogene TRBV3-2) and TRBJ2-7, with 11 nucleotides matching TRBD1. This CDR3 spans 16 amino acids. CDR1 LGHDT and CDR2 YNNKEL come from the germline V gene (reference sequence). V lost 3 bases to trimming and J lost 1 base; unmatched junction nucleotides: 5. Here the CDR3 DNA reads TGTGCCAGCAGCCATTCGGGGGACAGGGGGTCCTACGAGCAGTACTTC. This codes for CASSHSGDRGSYEQYF.

The V gene is TRBV29-1, the J gene TRBJ1-1; the match to TRBD1 covers 9 bases. CDR1 is SQVTM and CDR2 is ANQGSEA in the germline V gene. V shed 3 bases and J 5 bases; nucleotides not matched to a gene: 7. The CDR3 length is 14 residues. CDR3 DNA sequence: TGCAGCGTTGACGAAGGGGGACAGGGTACTGAAGCTTTCTTT. Its protein product is CSVDEGGQGTEAFF.

This chain links TRBV5-6 with TRBJ1-6; 10 nucleotides match TRBD1. V dropped 0 bases and J dropped 7; count of bases not matched to a gene: 4. This CDR3 is 16 amino acids long. From germline, CDR1 is SGHDT and CDR2 YYEEEE. The CDR3 loop reads CASSLGQGAGNSPLHF. Here the CDR3 DNA reads TGTGCCAGCAGCTTGGGACAGGGGGCGGGGAATTCACCCCTCCACTTT.